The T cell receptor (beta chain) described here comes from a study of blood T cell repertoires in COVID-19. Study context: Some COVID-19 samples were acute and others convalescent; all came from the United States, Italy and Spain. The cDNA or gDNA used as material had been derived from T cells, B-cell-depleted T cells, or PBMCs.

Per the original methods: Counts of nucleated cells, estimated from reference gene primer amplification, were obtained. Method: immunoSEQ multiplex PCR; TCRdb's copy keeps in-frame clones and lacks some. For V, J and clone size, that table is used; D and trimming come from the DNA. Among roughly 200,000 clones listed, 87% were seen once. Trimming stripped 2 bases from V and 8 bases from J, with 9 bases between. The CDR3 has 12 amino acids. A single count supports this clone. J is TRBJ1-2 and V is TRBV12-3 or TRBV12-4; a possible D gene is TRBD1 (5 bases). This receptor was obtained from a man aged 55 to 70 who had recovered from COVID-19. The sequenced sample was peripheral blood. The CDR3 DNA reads TGTGCCAGCAGTTTACACAGGTTCGGCTACACCTTC. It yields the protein CASSLHRFGYTF.